This T cell receptor beta chain was identified during a study of blood T cells in healthy people across ages. Findings and limits, study-wide: Age brought a roughly linear fall in TCR beta diversity measured per million T cells.

The people who gave samples were healthy Caucasians from Russia, aged roughly 6 to 95. The total RNA that was extracted per sample amounted to at least 5.5 micrograms. A second roughly 7 to 11 cycle PCR used barcoded and J-beta primers. Template switching added a 12-random-nucleotide identifier to every cDNA molecule. TCRdb called the 5' RACE reads again in MiXCR, with one record for every CDR3 protein. The sample records over 1,300,000 distinct CDR3 sequences, almost 60% being singletons. On this clonotype itself: Its target is unknown. Being one base from a much bigger clone, this may be a read error.

The CDR3 covers 14 residues. The ends lost 2 bases at V and 12 bases at J; junction bases unmatched: 11. CDR1 and CDR2 (germline): DFQATT, SNEGSKA (reference sequence). The rearrangement joins TRBV20-1 to TRBJ2-1; 9 bases fit TRBD2. The TCR was taken from a man in his late teens or twenties in good health. The specimen sequenced was blood. The CDR3 reads CSARKDLAGFVQFF. CDR3 sequence (DNA): TGCAGTGCTAGAAAGGACCTAGCGGGATTTGTGCAGTTCTTC.